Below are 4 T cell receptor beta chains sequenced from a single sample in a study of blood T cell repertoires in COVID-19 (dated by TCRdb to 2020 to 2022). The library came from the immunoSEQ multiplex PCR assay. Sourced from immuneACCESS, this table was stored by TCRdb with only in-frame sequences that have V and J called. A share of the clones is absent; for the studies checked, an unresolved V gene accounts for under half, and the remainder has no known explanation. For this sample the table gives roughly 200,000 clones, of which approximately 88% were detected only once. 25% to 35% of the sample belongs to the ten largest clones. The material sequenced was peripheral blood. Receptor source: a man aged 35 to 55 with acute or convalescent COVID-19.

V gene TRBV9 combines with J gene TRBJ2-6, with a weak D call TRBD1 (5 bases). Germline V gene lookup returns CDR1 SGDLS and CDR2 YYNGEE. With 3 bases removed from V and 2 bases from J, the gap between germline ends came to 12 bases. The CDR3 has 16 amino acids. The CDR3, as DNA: TGTGCCAGCAGCGCCCCTCCAGGGCCTGGGGCCAACGTCCTGACTTTC. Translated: CASSAPPGPGANVLTF.

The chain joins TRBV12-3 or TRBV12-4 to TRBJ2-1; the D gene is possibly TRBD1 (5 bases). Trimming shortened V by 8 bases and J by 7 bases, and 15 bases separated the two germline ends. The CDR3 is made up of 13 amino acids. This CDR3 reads CASQRGAGNEQFF. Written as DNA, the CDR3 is TGTGCCAGCCAACGTGGGGCCGGTAATGAGCAGTTCTTC.

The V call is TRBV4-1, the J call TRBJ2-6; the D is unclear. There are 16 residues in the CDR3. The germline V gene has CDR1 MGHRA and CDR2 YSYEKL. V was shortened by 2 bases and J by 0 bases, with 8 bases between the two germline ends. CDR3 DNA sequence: TGCGCCAGCAGCCAATTTCCTAACTCTGGGGCCAACGTCCTGACTTTC. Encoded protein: CASSQFPNSGANVLTF.

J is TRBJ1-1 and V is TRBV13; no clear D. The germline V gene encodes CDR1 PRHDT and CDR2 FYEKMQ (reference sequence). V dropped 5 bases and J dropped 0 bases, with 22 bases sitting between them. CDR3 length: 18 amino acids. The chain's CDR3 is CASSPERRETNMNTEAFF. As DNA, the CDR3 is TGTGCCAGCAGCCCAGAGAGGCGAGAAACCAATATGAACACTGAAGCTTTCTTT.